The next 29 T cell receptor beta chains were all read from a single sample in a study of cytomegalovirus exposure and HLA in healthy donors. PCR primers comprised 60 Vbeta and 13 Jbeta primers. The data were produced by immunoSEQ multiplex PCR, yet TCRdb's version contains in-frame clones alone and is incomplete. Of approximately 150,000 clones in the sample, around 68% were seen once. The sample comprised PBMCs. The receptors here all came from a man aged 45-65 years in good health and CMV-seronegative.

This chain uses TRBV6-5 with TRBJ1-4, with D uncertain. Germline-derived CDR1 and CDR2 are MNHEY and SVGAGI. The CDR3 totals 13 residues. V lost 0 bases to trimming and J lost 5 bases, with 4 bases between them. This CDR3 is CASSYSANEKLFF. The CDR3 nucleotides are TGTGCCAGCAGTTACTCCGCGAATGAAAAACTGTTTTTT.

The V and J genes are TRBV27 and TRBJ2-5, with D possibly matching TRBD1 (5 bases). Germline V gene lookup returns CDR1 MNHEY and CDR2 SMNVEV (reference sequence). The ends were cut back, 3 bases at V and 4 bases at J, with 9 bases in the middle. The CDR3 is made up of 13 amino acids. CDR3 DNA sequence: TGTGCCAGCAGTTTTAATAGGGGAGAGACCCAGTACTTC. This translates into CASSFNRGETQYF.

The rearrangement uses TRBV9 and TRBJ2-7; 8 bases are a match to TRBD1. This CDR3 comprises 14 residues. Trimming at V came to 3 bases and at J to 2 bases, leaving 4 bases not matched to a gene. The germline gives CDR1 SGDLS, CDR2 YYNGEE. The CDR3 sequence: CASSEGTGTYEQYF. The CDR3 region has the DNA TGTGCCAGCAGCGAGGGGACAGGAACCTACGAGCAGTACTTC.

J is TRBJ1-1 and V is TRBV11-2; tentatively, D is TRBD1 (5 bases). V gave up 5 bases and J gave up 4 bases, with 17 bases separating them. CDR3 length: 15 residues. Germline lookup yields CDR1 SGHAT and CDR2 FQNNGV. CDR3 protein: CASSPVSGRSTEAFF. The CDR3 DNA reads as TGTGCCAGCAGCCCGGTATCAGGGAGGTCCACTGAAGCTTTCTTT.

V usage is TRBV13 and J usage is TRBJ2-2, with 12 bases matching TRBD2. V lost 3 bases and J lost 5; bases outside the gene matches: 4. CDR1 is PRHDT, CDR2 FYEKMQ, per germline (reference sequence). The CDR3 sequence is 16 residues long. CDR3 DNA: TGTGCCAGCAGCTTCCCTAGCGGGGGGGCTACCGGGGAGCTGTTTTTT. Translation gives CASSFPSGGATGELFF.

V and J are TRBV2 and TRBJ2-3, with TRBD2 as a possible D gene (6 bases). Between the trimmed V and J ends, which lost 9 bases and 5 bases, there was a span of 12 bases. The CDR3 has 12 amino acids. CDR1 is SNHLY and CDR2 is FYNNEI in the germline V gene. In DNA, the CDR3 is TGTGCCAGTGGGGACTTTTTAGATACGCAGTATTTT. As protein: CASGDFLDTQYF.

This chain connects TRBV18 to TRBJ2-1; D is perhaps TRBD1 (5 bases). Germline CDR1 and CDR2: KGHSH and LQKENI. V lost 4 bases to trimming and J lost 4 bases, with 17 bases between them. This CDR3 has 16 amino acids. The CDR3 DNA reads as TGTGCCAGCTCACTAACGGGCAGGGATCTTTACAATGAGCAGTTCTTC. Translation gives CASSLTGRDLYNEQFF.

Here the CDR3 DNA reads TGTGCCACCAGCAGTTACAGCTCAGGGGAACCTAACTATGGCTACACCTTC. This codes for CATSSYSSGEPNYGYTF. The chain recombines TRBV15 with TRBJ1-2, with a weak D call TRBD1 (6 bases). Trimming stripped 3 bases from V and 0 bases from J, with 17 bases between. Germline V CDR1 and CDR2: LNHNV, YYDKDF (reference sequence). CDR3 length: 17 residues.

The rearrangement uses TRBV9 and TRBJ2-5; 10 nucleotides agree with TRBD1. V dropped 3 bases and J dropped 2; count of bases not matched to a gene: 7. Germline V CDR1 and CDR2: SGDLS, YYNGEE. This CDR3 region has 16 residues. The CDR3 is CASSGRSGQGQETQYF. In DNA, the CDR3 is TGTGCCAGCAGCGGCCGATCGGGACAGGGGCAAGAGACCCAGTACTTC.

This clone was counted between two and nine times. The V and J genes are TRBV4-2 and TRBJ2-1, with TRBD2 identical over 8 bases. The CDR3 is made up of 16 amino acids. Looked up from germline, CDR1 is LGHNA and CDR2 is YNFKEQ. V shed 0 bases, J shed 2 bases, and the junction held 3 bases outside the gene matches. The CDR3 loop reads CASSQDAGGTYNEQFF. In DNA, the CDR3 is TGTGCCAGCAGCCAAGACGCGGGGGGTACCTACAATGAGCAGTTCTTC.

The genes are TRBV5-1 and TRBJ1-2, with TRBD1 identical over 10 bases. The germline gives CDR1 SGHRS, CDR2 YFSETQ. Trimming at V came to 0 bases and at J to 7 bases, leaving 9 bases not matched to a gene. The CDR3 is 16 amino acids. DNA for the CDR3: TGCGCCAGCAGCTTGGGGGGCGCGGGACAGGGGTCTGGCTACACCTTC. Protein: CASSLGGAGQGSGYTF.

The J gene is TRBJ1-5, the V gene TRBV19, with D unclear. V lost 11 bases to trimming and J lost 0 bases, with 11 bases between them. Germline lookup yields CDR1 LNHDA and CDR2 SQIVND (reference sequence). This CDR3 spans 13 amino acids. The CDR3 region is CAGWRGSNQPQHF. The CDR3 bases are TGTGCCGGTTGGAGAGGTAGCAATCAGCCCCAGCATTTT.

The CDR3 DNA is TGTGCCAGCAGCTTGGACGAGACAGGGGGCTATAATTCACCCCTCCACTTT. It specifies CASSLDETGGYNSPLHF. The V call is TRBV5-5, the J call TRBJ1-6; the match to TRBD1 covers 9 bases. Unmatched junction bases numbered 4, after V lost 0 bases and J lost 3 bases. Per the germline V gene, CDR1 is SGHKS and CDR2 is YYEKEE (reference sequence). The CDR3 contains 17 residues. Based on the CDR3 plus reference TRBV5-5 and TRBJ1-6, the full variable domain is DAGVTQSPTHLIKTRGQQVTLRCSPISGHKSVSWYQQVLGQGPQFIFQYYEKEERGRGNFPDRFSARQFPNYSSELNVNALLLGDSALYLCASSLDETGGYNSPLHFGNGTRLTVT.

The CDR3 region is CASSPREGREAEAFF. The DNA for the CDR3 is TGTGCCAGCAGCCCCCGTGAGGGGAGGGAAGCTGAAGCTTTCTTT. The chain combines TRBV9 with TRBJ1-1; a weak D match, TRBD1 (5 bases). The CDR3 sequence is 15 residues long. Germline V gives CDR1 SGDLS, CDR2 YYNGEE. Trimming took 4 bases from V and 6 from J, leaving 19 bases between them.

The V call is TRBV5-1, the J call TRBJ2-3; the D gene is possibly TRBD1 (5 bases). The CDR3 extends over 16 amino acids. V lost 4 bases, J lost 0 bases, and 15 bases lay in between. In germline, CDR1 is SGHRS, CDR2 YFSETQ. CDR3 nucleotide sequence: TGCGCCAGCAGCCTACTGACAGCAGCTAGCACAGATACGCAGTATTTT. Its protein is CASSLLTAASTDTQYF.

This clone was picked up one time. The CDR3 DNA follows: TGTGCCAGCAGTGAAGCGGCACATTACGAGCAGTACTTC. This codes for CASSEAAHYEQYF. The chain recombines TRBV2 with TRBJ2-7; no definite D call. Trimming shortened V by 0 bases and J by 4 bases, and 7 bases separated the two germline ends. Germline values: CDR1 SNHLY, CDR2 FYNNEI. This CDR3 is 13 amino acids long.

J is TRBJ1-3 and V is TRBV27, with D possibly TRBD1 on 5 matching bases. Trimming shortened V by 8 bases and J by 0 bases, and 23 bases separated the two germline ends. The CDR3 is 18 residues long. Germline CDR1 MNHEY, CDR2 SMNVEV (reference sequence). CDR3 coding DNA: TGTGCCAGCTCCCCTACAGGCGACGCTACCGTCTCTGGAAACACCATATATTTT. Translation gives CASSPTGDATVSGNTIYF.

The chain joins TRBV4-2 to TRBJ2-2; the D is unclear. With 1 base removed from V and 0 bases from J, the gap between germline ends came to 9 bases. The CDR3 contains 16 residues. Germline V gene lookup returns CDR1 LGHNA and CDR2 YNFKEQ. CDR3 in amino acids: CASSQGAKSNTGELFF. The DNA for the CDR3 is TGTGCCAGCAGCCAAGGCGCCAAATCGAACACCGGGGAGCTGTTTTTT.

The chain employs TRBV7-9 and TRBJ2-4; 7 bases line up with TRBD1. Per germline, CDR1 SEHNR and CDR2 FQNEAQ (reference sequence). The CDR3 length is 15 residues. Trimming took 4 bases from V and 1 from J; bases not matched to a gene: 4. This CDR3 reads CASSSPGQAKNIQYF. The CDR3 nucleotides read TGTGCCAGCAGCTCCCCGGGACAGGCCAAAAACATTCAGTACTTC.

This rearrangement joins TRBV5-1 to TRBJ1-1, with D unresolved. Germline assignment: CDR1 SGHRS and CDR2 YFSETQ. The germline V and J ends were trimmed by 3 bases and 1 base, with 7 bases remaining between them. The CDR3 consists of 13 residues. The CDR3 spells CASSSQENTEAFF. CDR3 DNA: TGCGCCAGCAGCTCTCAGGAGAACACTGAAGCTTTCTTT.

The rearrangement links TRBV15 to TRBJ2-4; 8 bases match TRBD2. Germline CDR1 is LNHNV and CDR2 is YYDKDF (reference sequence). The CDR3 consists of 15 residues. The V and J ends lost 0 bases and 7 bases, in that order; junction bases with no gene match: 5. The DNA for the CDR3 is TGTGCCACCAGCAGAGATACGGCGGGGGGTAACATTCAGTACTTC. This sequence encodes CATSRDTAGGNIQYF.

The chain joins TRBV5-1 to TRBJ1-6, with TRBD1 identical over 11 bases. Unmatched junction bases numbered 3, after V lost 5 bases and J lost 8 bases. There are 14 residues in the CDR3. The germline V gene encodes CDR1 SGHRS and CDR2 YFSETQ. CDR3 protein: CASRPGQGDSPLHF. DNA of the CDR3: TGCGCCAGCAGGCCGGGACAGGGGGATTCACCCCTCCACTTT.

The rearrangement uses TRBV7-9 and TRBJ1-1; weak D call: TRBD1 (6 bases). The germline V gene encodes CDR1 SEHNR and CDR2 FQNEAQ (reference sequence). The CDR3 contains 16 residues. V was shortened by 1 base and J by 3 bases, with 15 bases between the two germline ends. The CDR3 reads CASSLDREGWDTEAFF. CDR3 nucleotides: TGTGCCAGCAGCTTAGACAGGGAAGGGTGGGACACTGAAGCTTTCTTT. The whole variable domain, filled in from reference TRBV7-9 and TRBJ1-1, reads DTGVSQNPRHKITKRGQNVTFRCDPISEHNRLYWYRQTLGQGPEFLTYFQNEAQLEKSRLLSDRFSAERPKGSFSTLEIQRTEQGDSAMYLCASSLDREGWDTEAFFGQGTRLTVV.

The V and J genes are TRBV6-5 and TRBJ2-3; possible D gene TRBD1, 7 bases. Germline lookup yields CDR1 MNHEY and CDR2 SVGAGI. V lost 8 bases, J lost 3 bases, and 15 bases lay in between. The CDR3 spans 14 residues. This CDR3 is CASRRQGGTDTQYF. DNA of the CDR3: TGTGCCAGCCGGCGACAGGGAGGAACAGATACGCAGTATTTT.

J is TRBJ2-3 and V is TRBV4-1; 7 positions agree with TRBD1. CDR1 is MGHRA and CDR2 is YSYEKL in the germline V gene. Trimming at V came to 2 bases and at J to 4 bases, leaving 9 bases not matched to a gene. The CDR3 loop spans 16 amino acids. The CDR3 bases are TGCGCCAGCAGCCAAATTGACAGGGTTGGTGCAGATACGCAGTATTTT. It codes for CASSQIDRVGADTQYF.

V usage is TRBV2 and J usage is TRBJ2-1, with 10 bases identical to TRBD2. The germline V gene encodes CDR1 SNHLY and CDR2 FYNNEI. V gave up 4 bases and J gave up 6 bases; unmatched junction bases: 9. The CDR3 is made up of 16 amino acids. The CDR3, as DNA: TGTGCCAGCAGTGCGGGTAGCGGGGGGACAAGCAATGAGCAGTTCTTC. This sequence encodes CASSAGSGGTSNEQFF.

This clone was counted a few times. The V and J genes are TRBV28 and TRBJ2-7, with 9 bases identical to TRBD1. The germline CDR1 and CDR2 sequences are MDHEN and SYDVKM. The CDR3 is made up of 15 amino acids. J lost 6 bases, V lost 3 bases, and 9 bases had no gene match. The CDR3 DNA is TGTGCCAGCAGTTTCCCCCCGGGACAGGGCGCCGAGCAGTACTTC. Protein product: CASSFPPGQGAEQYF.

The chain combines TRBV5-1 with TRBJ1-1; D not certain. The V end lost 3 bases, the J end lost 0 bases, and 12 bases lay between the germline ends. The CDR3 runs 15 residues. The germline gives CDR1 SGHRS, CDR2 YFSETQ. CDR3 in DNA: TGCGCCAGCAGCTCGTTGACACCCTTGAACACTGAAGCTTTCTTT. Translation: CASSSLTPLNTEAFF.

A few counts support this clone. The chain has TRBV6-1 and TRBJ1-1; D remains unclear. Germline-derived CDR1 and CDR2 are MNHNS and SASEGT. The CDR3 contains 13 residues. The V gene lost 3 bases and the J gene lost 0 bases, with 5 bases spanning the gap. The CDR3 DNA sequence: TGTGCCAGCAGTGACATCATGAACACTGAAGCTTTCTTT. It encodes CASSDIMNTEAFF.